A selection of T cell receptor beta chains follows, all from one sample in a study of blood T cell repertoires in COVID-19. Profiling relied on immunoSEQ multiplex PCR, and the TCRdb table lists in-frame clones only, not all of them. Of 390,000 or so clones in the sample, 70% to 90% are singletons; the top ten hold about 9.4%. Sequenced sample: peripheral blood. The receptor set was obtained from a woman in her twenties or thirties with COVID-19, enrolled during active disease. The CDR3 runs from the conserved cysteine through the conserved F or W. The D gene is left open where the match is weak. The size field is filled for only some rows; it gives once, few, many or a size class.

CDR3 protein: CASSLDRPADTQYF
CDR3 DNA: TGTGCCAGCAGCCTGGACAGGCCGGCGGATACGCAGTATTTT
D gene: TRBD1
J gene: TRBJ2-3
clone size: .
V gene: TRBV27

CDR3 protein: CASSYTQGQGPAGYTF
CDR3 DNA: TGTGCCAGCAGTTACACGCAGGGACAGGGGCCCGCCGGCTACACCTTC
D gene: TRBD1
J gene: TRBJ1-2
clone size: .
V gene: TRBV6-5

CDR3 protein: CASSLNRQETQYF
CDR3 DNA: TGTGCCAGCAGCTTAAACAGGCAAGAGACCCAGTACTTC
D gene: .
J gene: TRBJ2-5
clone size: .
V gene: TRBV7-2

CDR3 protein: CASRGLAGGRNEQFF
CDR3 DNA: TGTGCCAGCAGGGGACTAGCGGGAGGGAGGAATGAGCAGTTCTTC
D gene: TRBD2
J gene: TRBJ2-1
clone size: .
V gene: TRBV6-5

CDR3 protein: CASSSDRVNTGELFF
CDR3 DNA: TGTGCTAGCAGCTCGGACAGGGTGAACACCGGGGAGCTGTTTTTT
D gene: TRBD1
J gene: TRBJ2-2
clone size: few
V gene: TRBV7-7

CDR3 protein: CATSRGQGATNEKLFF
CDR3 DNA: TGTGCCACCAGCAGAGGACAGGGAGCAACTAATGAAAAACTGTTTTTT
D gene: TRBD1
J gene: TRBJ1-4
clone size: .
V gene: TRBV15

CDR3 protein: CASSRDGTPQETQYF
CDR3 DNA: TGCGCCAGCAGTAGAGACGGGACACCTCAAGAGACCCAGTACTTC
D gene: .
J gene: TRBJ2-5
clone size: few
V gene: TRBV5-1

CDR3 protein: CASSVGNTGELFF
CDR3 DNA: TGTGCCAGCAGTGTCGGGAACACCGGGGAGCTGTTTTTT
D gene: .
J gene: TRBJ2-2
clone size: .
V gene: TRBV6-4

CDR3 protein: CASSFGGVGETQYF
CDR3 DNA: TGTGCCAGCAGTTTCGGGGGAGTGGGAGAGACCCAGTACTTC
D gene: .
J gene: TRBJ2-5
clone size: once
V gene: TRBV28

CDR3 protein: CASRPQSGRARNEQFF
CDR3 DNA: TGTGCCAGCAGACCCCAAAGCGGGAGGGCCAGGAATGAGCAGTTCTTC
D gene: TRBD2
J gene: TRBJ2-1
clone size: .
V gene: TRBV27

CDR3 protein: CASSSSSYNSPLHF
CDR3 DNA: TGTGCCAGCAGCTCCAGCTCCTATAATTCACCCCTCCACTTT
D gene: .
J gene: TRBJ1-6
clone size: .
V gene: TRBV11-2

CDR3 protein: CASSPRGTSGDEQYF
CDR3 DNA: TGTGCCAGCAGTCCCCGAGGGACTAGCGGGGATGAGCAGTACTTC
D gene: TRBD2
J gene: TRBJ2-7
clone size: .
V gene: TRBV27

CDR3 protein: CATSDRGLRPYNEQFF
CDR3 DNA: TGTGCCACCAGTGACCGGGGACTCCGGCCCTACAATGAGCAGTTCTTC
D gene: .
J gene: TRBJ2-1
clone size: .
V gene: TRBV24-1

CDR3 protein: CASSRGSSYEQYF
CDR3 DNA: TGTGCCAGCAGCCGGGGGTCCTCCTACGAGCAGTACTTC
D gene: .
J gene: TRBJ2-7
clone size: .
V gene: TRBV9

CDR3 protein: CSVGTGGGIGELFF
CDR3 DNA: TGCAGCGTTGGGACAGGGGGCGGAATCGGGGAGCTGTTTTTT
D gene: TRBD1
J gene: TRBJ2-2
clone size: once
V gene: TRBV29-1

CDR3 protein: CASSQDAGGSYNEQFF
CDR3 DNA: TGCGCCAGCAGCCAAGATGCGGGAGGCTCCTACAATGAGCAGTTCTTC
D gene: TRBD2
J gene: TRBJ2-1
clone size: .
V gene: TRBV4-1

CDR3 protein: CATSGDRESEKLFF
CDR3 DNA: TGTGCCACCAGCGGGGACAGGGAGAGTGAAAAACTGTTTTTT
D gene: TRBD1
J gene: TRBJ1-4
clone size: .
V gene: TRBV15

CDR3 protein: CASRRDTMDTEAFF
CDR3 DNA: TGTGCCAGTAGGAGGGACACCATGGACACTGAAGCTTTCTTT
D gene: .
J gene: TRBJ1-1
clone size: .
V gene: TRBV19

CDR3 protein: CASSVAVAGGPGHEQFF
CDR3 DNA: TGTGCCAGCAGCGTAGCGGTAGCGGGAGGGCCGGGGCATGAGCAGTTCTTC
D gene: TRBD2
J gene: TRBJ2-1
clone size: .
V gene: TRBV9

CDR3 protein: CASSLGQGANEQFF
CDR3 DNA: TGCGCCAGCAGCCTAGGACAGGGGGCGAATGAGCAGTTCTTC
D gene: TRBD1
J gene: TRBJ2-1
clone size: .
V gene: TRBV5-1

CDR3 protein: CTSAEVVVYTEAFF
CDR3 DNA: TGCACCAGCGCCGAAGTCGTAGTGTACACTGAAGCTTTCTTT
D gene: .
J gene: TRBJ1-1
clone size: .
V gene: TRBV1

CDR3 protein: CASSFGGTEAFF
CDR3 DNA: TGTGCCAGCAGTTTTGGGGGGACTGAAGCTTTCTTT
D gene: .
J gene: TRBJ1-1
clone size: .
V gene: TRBV12-3/TRBV12-4

CDR3 protein: CASSFEARYQPQHF
CDR3 DNA: TGTGCCAGCAGTTTTGAGGCCAGATATCAGCCCCAGCATTTT
D gene: .
J gene: TRBJ1-5
clone size: .
V gene: TRBV28

CDR3 protein: CASSLRQGTYEQYF
CDR3 DNA: TGTGCCAGCAGTTTAAGGCAGGGGACCTACGAGCAGTACTTC
D gene: .
J gene: TRBJ2-7
clone size: .
V gene: TRBV27

CDR3 protein: CATSDLTGMGELFF
CDR3 DNA: TGTGCCACCAGTGATTTGACGGGGATGGGGGAGCTGTTTTTT
D gene: .
J gene: TRBJ2-2
clone size: .
V gene: TRBV24-1

CDR3 protein: CASSYTRAGDEQYF
CDR3 DNA: TGTGCCAGCAGCTATACCAGGGCTGGCGACGAGCAGTACTTC
D gene: .
J gene: TRBJ2-7
clone size: .
V gene: TRBV5-4

CDR3 protein: CASSQDLLNSPLHF
CDR3 DNA: TGTGCCAGCAGCCAAGATCTACTGAATTCACCCCTCCACTTT
D gene: .
J gene: TRBJ1-6
clone size: .
V gene: TRBV4-2

CDR3 protein: CASSLGPDTEAFF
CDR3 DNA: TGTGCCAGCAGCTTGGGCCCGGACACTGAAGCTTTCTTT
D gene: .
J gene: TRBJ1-1
clone size: .
V gene: TRBV5-5

CDR3 protein: CASSYSRTSFDEQFF
CDR3 DNA: TGTGCCAGCAGTTACTCGCGGACTAGTTTCGATGAGCAGTTCTTC
D gene: TRBD2
J gene: TRBJ2-1
clone size: .
V gene: TRBV6-5

CDR3 protein: CASSQWGFSSYEQYF
CDR3 DNA: TGCGCCAGCAGTCAATGGGGCTTCAGCTCCTACGAGCAGTACTTC
D gene: .
J gene: TRBJ2-7
clone size: .
V gene: TRBV23-1

CDR3 protein: CATSAPGTPDYGYTF
CDR3 DNA: TGTGCCACCAGTGCGCCGGGGACACCAGACTATGGCTACACCTTC
D gene: .
J gene: TRBJ1-2
clone size: .
V gene: TRBV24-1

CDR3 protein: CASSYSGTSGSDTQYF
CDR3 DNA: TGTGCCAGCAGTTACTCGGGGACTAGTGGGTCAGATACGCAGTATTTT
D gene: TRBD2
J gene: TRBJ2-3
clone size: .
V gene: TRBV6-5

CDR3 protein: CAISESGFGGRNYGYTF
CDR3 DNA: TGTGCCATCAGTGAGTCGGGTTTCGGGGGGCGTAACTATGGCTACACCTTC
D gene: .
J gene: TRBJ1-2
clone size: .
V gene: TRBV10-3

CDR3 protein: CASSSNIGGVPYGYTF
CDR3 DNA: TGTGCCAGCAGCTCGAATATTGGAGGAGTGCCCTATGGCTACACCTTC
D gene: .
J gene: TRBJ1-2
clone size: .
V gene: TRBV11-2

CDR3 protein: CASSSRTSGQFF
CDR3 DNA: TGTGCCAGCAGCTCAAGGACTAGCGGGCAGTTCTTC
D gene: TRBD2
J gene: TRBJ2-1
clone size: many
V gene: TRBV7-3

CDR3 protein: CASSVGTGGDEQYF
CDR3 DNA: TGTGCCAGCAGCGTAGGGACAGGGGGTGACGAGCAGTACTTC
D gene: TRBD1
J gene: TRBJ2-7
clone size: once
V gene: TRBV9

CDR3 protein: CASSSGSGYNEQFF
CDR3 DNA: TGTGCCAGCAGTAGCGGGAGTGGCTACAATGAGCAGTTCTTC
D gene: TRBD2
J gene: TRBJ2-1
clone size: .
V gene: TRBV6-5

CDR3 protein: CASSPGLGGDTQYF
CDR3 DNA: TGTGCCAGCAGCCCGGGACTAGGGGGGGATACGCAGTATTTT
D gene: TRBD2
J gene: TRBJ2-3
clone size: once
V gene: TRBV7-3

CDR3 protein: CASSLGLARETQYF
CDR3 DNA: TGTGCCAGCAGCTTAGGCCTAGCGCGAGAGACCCAGTACTTC
D gene: .
J gene: TRBJ2-5
clone size: .
V gene: TRBV7-2

CDR3 protein: CASSQGTVHSGANVLTF
CDR3 DNA: TGCGCCAGCAGCCAAGGGACAGTCCACTCTGGGGCCAACGTCCTGACTTTC
D gene: .
J gene: TRBJ2-6
clone size: .
V gene: TRBV4-1

CDR3 protein: CAWSASTGGHYEQYF
CDR3 DNA: TGTGCCTGGAGTGCGTCGACAGGGGGCCACTACGAGCAGTACTTC
D gene: TRBD1
J gene: TRBJ2-7
clone size: .
V gene: TRBV30

CDR3 protein: CAWSYGESEQPQHF
CDR3 DNA: TGTGCCTGGAGTTACGGGGAATCGGAACAGCCCCAGCATTTT
D gene: .
J gene: TRBJ1-5
clone size: .
V gene: TRBV30

CDR3 protein: CASSLGAGAGANVLTF
CDR3 DNA: TGTGCCAGCAGTTTGGGAGCGGGGGCTGGGGCCAACGTCCTGACTTTC
D gene: TRBD2
J gene: TRBJ2-6
clone size: .
V gene: TRBV28

CDR3 protein: CASSPDGQEETQYF
CDR3 DNA: TGTGCCAGCAGCCCGGACGGACAGGAAGAGACCCAGTACTTC
D gene: TRBD1
J gene: TRBJ2-5
clone size: .
V gene: TRBV7-6

CDR3 protein: CASSLGLAVSYEQYF
CDR3 DNA: TGTGCCAGCAGCTTAGGGCTAGCGGTCTCCTACGAGCAGTACTTC
D gene: TRBD2
J gene: TRBJ2-7
clone size: .
V gene: TRBV7-8

CDR3 protein: CATSDSFNEKLFF
CDR3 DNA: TGTGCCACCTCTGACAGCTTTAATGAAAAACTGTTTTTT
D gene: .
J gene: TRBJ1-4
clone size: .
V gene: TRBV24-1

CDR3 protein: CASSPHLTSFGEQFF
CDR3 DNA: TGTGCCAGCAGCCCGCACCTGACTAGTTTCGGTGAGCAGTTCTTC
D gene: .
J gene: TRBJ2-1
clone size: .
V gene: TRBV5-4

CDR3 protein: CSVKEGNNSPLHF
CDR3 DNA: TGCAGCGTCAAGGAGGGAAATAATTCACCCCTCCACTTT
D gene: .
J gene: TRBJ1-6
clone size: .
V gene: TRBV29-1

CDR3 protein: CASSLDRVEAFF
CDR3 DNA: TGCGCCAGCAGCTTGGACAGAGTGGAAGCTTTCTTT
D gene: .
J gene: TRBJ1-1
clone size: .
V gene: TRBV5-1

CDR3 protein: CASTGASSGANVLTF
CDR3 DNA: TGTGCCAGCACAGGGGCAAGCTCTGGGGCCAACGTCCTGACTTTC
D gene: .
J gene: TRBJ2-6
clone size: .
V gene: TRBV2

CDR3 protein: CASSMVGGQGSYEQYF
CDR3 DNA: TGTGCCAGCAGCATGGTAGGGGGACAGGGGTCCTACGAGCAGTACTTC
D gene: TRBD1
J gene: TRBJ2-7
clone size: .
V gene: TRBV7-6

CDR3 protein: CASSQEGTGTTYEQYF
CDR3 DNA: TGCGCCAGCAGCCAAGAGGGGACAGGAACAACCTACGAGCAGTACTTC
D gene: TRBD1
J gene: TRBJ2-7
clone size: .
V gene: TRBV4-1

CDR3 protein: CASSSRGSYNEQFF
CDR3 DNA: TGTGCCAGCAGTTCCCGAGGCTCCTACAATGAGCAGTTCTTC
D gene: .
J gene: TRBJ2-1
clone size: once
V gene: TRBV6-2/TRBV6-3